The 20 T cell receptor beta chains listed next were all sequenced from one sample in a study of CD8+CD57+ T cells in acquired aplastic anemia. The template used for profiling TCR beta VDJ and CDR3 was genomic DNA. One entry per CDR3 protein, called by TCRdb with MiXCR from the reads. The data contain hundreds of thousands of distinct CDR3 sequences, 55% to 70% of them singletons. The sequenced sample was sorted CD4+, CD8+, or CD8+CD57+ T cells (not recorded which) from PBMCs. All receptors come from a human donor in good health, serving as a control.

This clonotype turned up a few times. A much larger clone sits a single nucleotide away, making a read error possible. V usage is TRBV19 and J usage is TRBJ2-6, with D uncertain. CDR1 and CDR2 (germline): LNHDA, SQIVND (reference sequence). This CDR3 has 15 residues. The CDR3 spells CASSSLRSRANVLTF. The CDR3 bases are TGTGCCAGCAGCTCCCTTCGCTCTAGGGCCAACGTCCTGACTTTC.

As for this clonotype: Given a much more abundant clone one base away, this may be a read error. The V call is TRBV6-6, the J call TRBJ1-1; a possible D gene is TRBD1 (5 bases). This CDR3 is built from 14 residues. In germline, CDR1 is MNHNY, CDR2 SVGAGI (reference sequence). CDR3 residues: CAISYSRDGTEAFF. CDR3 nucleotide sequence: TGTGCCATCAGTTACTCCAGGGACGGAACAGAAGCTTTCTTT.

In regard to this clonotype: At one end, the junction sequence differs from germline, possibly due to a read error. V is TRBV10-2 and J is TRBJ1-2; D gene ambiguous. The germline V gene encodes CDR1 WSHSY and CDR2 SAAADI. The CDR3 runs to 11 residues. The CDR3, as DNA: TGTGCCACAGCGACGCGCGACAGCTACACCTTC. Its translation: CATATRDSYTF.

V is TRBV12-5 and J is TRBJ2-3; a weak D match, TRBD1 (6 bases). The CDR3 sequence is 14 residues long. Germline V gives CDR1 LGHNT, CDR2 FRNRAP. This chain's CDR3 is CASRPGQTTDTQYF. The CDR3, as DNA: TGTGCCAGTAGGCCGGGACAAACCACAGATACGCAGTATTTT.

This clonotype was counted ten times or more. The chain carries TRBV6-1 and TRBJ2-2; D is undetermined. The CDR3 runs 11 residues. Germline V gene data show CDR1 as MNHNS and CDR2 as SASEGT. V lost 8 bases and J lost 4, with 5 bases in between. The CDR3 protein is CASGFTGELFF. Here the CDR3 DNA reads TGTGCCAGCGGGTTCACCGGGGAGCTGTTTTTT.

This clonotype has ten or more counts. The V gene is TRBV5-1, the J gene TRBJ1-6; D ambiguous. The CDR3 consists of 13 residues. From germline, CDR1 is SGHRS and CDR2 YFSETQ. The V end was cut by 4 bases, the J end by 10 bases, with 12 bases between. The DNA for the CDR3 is TGCGCCAGCAGCCCGGCCGGAAGCTCACCCCTCCACTTT. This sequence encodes CASSPAGSSPLHF.

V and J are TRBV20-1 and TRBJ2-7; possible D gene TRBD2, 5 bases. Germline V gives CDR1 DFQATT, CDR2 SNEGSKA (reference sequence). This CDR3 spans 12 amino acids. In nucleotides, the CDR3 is TGCAGCGCCGGAGCGGCGGACTACGAGCAGTACTTC. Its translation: CSAGAADYEQYF.

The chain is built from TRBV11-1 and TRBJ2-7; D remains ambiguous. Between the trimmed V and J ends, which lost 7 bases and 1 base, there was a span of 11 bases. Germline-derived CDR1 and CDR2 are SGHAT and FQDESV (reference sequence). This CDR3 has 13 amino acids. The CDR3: CASTLYTSYEQYF. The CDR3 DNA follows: TGTGCCAGCACCCTTTACACGTCCTACGAGCAGTACTTC.

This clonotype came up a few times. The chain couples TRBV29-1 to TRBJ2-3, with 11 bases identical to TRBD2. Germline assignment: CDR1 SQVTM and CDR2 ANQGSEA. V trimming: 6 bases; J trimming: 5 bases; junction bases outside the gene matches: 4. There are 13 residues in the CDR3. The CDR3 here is CSVGTSGIDTQYF. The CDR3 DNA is TGCAGCGTGGGGACTAGCGGAATAGATACGCAGTATTTT.

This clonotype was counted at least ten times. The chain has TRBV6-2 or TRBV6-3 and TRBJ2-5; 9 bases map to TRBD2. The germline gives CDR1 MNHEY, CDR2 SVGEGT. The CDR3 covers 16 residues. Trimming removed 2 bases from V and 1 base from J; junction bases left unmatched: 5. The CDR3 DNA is TGTGCCAGCAGTTACAAGGCGGGGGGGCCCCAAGAGACCCAGTACTTC. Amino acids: CASSYKAGGPQETQYF.

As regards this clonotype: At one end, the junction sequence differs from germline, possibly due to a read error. CDR3 residues: CATSSGGNRGNQPQHF. The CDR3, as DNA: TGTGCCACCAGCAGCGGGGGAAACAGGGGCAATCAGCCGCAGCATTTT. The V and J genes are TRBV7-4 and TRBJ1-5, with 7 bases fitting TRBD1. Germline V gene data show CDR1 as SGHVT and CDR2 as SQSDAQ. The CDR3 totals 16 residues.

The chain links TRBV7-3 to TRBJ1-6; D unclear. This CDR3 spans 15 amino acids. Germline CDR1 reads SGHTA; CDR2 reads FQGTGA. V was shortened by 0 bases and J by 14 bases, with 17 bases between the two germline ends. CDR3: CASSLTDGDGYTLHF. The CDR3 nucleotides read TGTGCCAGCAGCTTAACGGACGGCGATGGCTACACCCTCCACTTT.

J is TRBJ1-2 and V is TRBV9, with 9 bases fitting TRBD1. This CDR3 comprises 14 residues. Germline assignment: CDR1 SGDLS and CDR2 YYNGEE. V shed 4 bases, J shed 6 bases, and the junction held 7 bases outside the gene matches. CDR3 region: CASSRETGGHGYTF. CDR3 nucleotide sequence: TGTGCCAGCAGCCGCGAAACAGGGGGCCATGGCTACACCTTC.

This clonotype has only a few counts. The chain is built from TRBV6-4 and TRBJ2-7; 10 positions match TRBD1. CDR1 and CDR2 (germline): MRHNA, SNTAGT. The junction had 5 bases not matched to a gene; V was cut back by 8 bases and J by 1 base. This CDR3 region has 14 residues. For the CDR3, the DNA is TGTGCCAGCGGACAGGGGGACCCATCCTACGAGCAGTACTTC. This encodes CASGQGDPSYEQYF.

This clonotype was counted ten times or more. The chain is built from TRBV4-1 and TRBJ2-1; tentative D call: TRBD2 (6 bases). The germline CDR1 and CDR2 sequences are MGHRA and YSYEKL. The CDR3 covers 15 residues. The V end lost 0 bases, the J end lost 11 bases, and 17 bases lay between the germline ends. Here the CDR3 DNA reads TGCGCCAGCAGCCAAGAACGTCACGTCGGGGGTCAGCAGTTCTTC. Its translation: CASSQERHVGGQQFF.

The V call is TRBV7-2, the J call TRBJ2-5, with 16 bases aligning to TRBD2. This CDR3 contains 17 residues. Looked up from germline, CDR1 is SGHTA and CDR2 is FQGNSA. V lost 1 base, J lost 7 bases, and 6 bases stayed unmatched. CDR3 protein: CASSLEGLAGGPGTQYF. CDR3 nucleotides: TGTGCCAGCAGCTTAGAGGGACTAGCGGGGGGGCCTGGGACCCAGTACTTC.

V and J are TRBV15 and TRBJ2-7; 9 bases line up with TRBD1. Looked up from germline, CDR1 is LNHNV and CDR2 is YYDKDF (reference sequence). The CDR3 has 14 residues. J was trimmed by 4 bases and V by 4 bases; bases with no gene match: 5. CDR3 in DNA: TGTGCCACCAGCATACGGACAGGGGAGTACGAGCAGTACTTC. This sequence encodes CATSIRTGEYEQYF.

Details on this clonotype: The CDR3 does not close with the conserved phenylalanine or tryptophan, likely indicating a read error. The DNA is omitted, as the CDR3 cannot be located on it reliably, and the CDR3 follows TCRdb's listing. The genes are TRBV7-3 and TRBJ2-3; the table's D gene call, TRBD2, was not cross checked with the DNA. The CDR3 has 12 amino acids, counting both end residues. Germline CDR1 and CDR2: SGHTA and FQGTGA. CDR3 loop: CASSGGLAPRYV.

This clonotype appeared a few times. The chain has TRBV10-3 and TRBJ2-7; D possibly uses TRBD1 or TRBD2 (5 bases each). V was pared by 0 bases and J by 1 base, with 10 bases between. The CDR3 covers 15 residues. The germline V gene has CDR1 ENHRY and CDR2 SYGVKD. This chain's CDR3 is CAISESPGPSYEQYF. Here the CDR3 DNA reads TGTGCCATCAGTGAGTCACCGGGACCGTCCTACGAGCAGTACTTC.

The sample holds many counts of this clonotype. In nucleotides, the CDR3 is TGTGCCAGCAGCTTGGGCAGGGGAAACTATGGCTACACCTTC. Its protein is CASSLGRGNYGYTF. The chain is built from TRBV7-6 and TRBJ1-2, with a weak D call TRBD1 (6 bases). There are 14 residues in the CDR3. V was pared by 3 bases and J by 2 bases, with 10 bases between. Germline V lookup: CDR1 SGHVS, CDR2 FNYEAQ.